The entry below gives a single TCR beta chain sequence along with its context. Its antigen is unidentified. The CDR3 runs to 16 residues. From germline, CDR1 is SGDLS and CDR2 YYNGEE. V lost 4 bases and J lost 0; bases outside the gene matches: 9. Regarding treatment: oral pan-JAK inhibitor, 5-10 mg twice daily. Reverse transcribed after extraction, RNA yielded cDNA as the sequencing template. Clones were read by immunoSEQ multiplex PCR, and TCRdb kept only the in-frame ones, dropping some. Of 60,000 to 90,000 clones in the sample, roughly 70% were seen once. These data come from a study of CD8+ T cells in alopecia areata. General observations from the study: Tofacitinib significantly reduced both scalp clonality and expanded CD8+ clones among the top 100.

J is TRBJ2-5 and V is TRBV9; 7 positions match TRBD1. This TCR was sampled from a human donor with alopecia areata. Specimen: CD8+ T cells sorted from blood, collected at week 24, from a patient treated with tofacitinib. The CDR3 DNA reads TGTGCCAGCAGCTCCTTCGGGACAGCGAACCAAGAGACCCAGTACTTC. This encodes CASSSFGTANQETQYF.